Detailed here is one TCR beta chain. This entry belongs to a study of blood T cell repertoires in COVID-19. Background on the study: The United States, Italy and Spain provided the acute and convalescent COVID-19 samples. Sources were T cells, B-cell-depleted T cells, or PBMCs; the material itself was cDNA or gDNA.

This CDR3 comprises 11 residues. CDR1 is MNHNS and CDR2 is SASEGT in the germline V gene. Trimming took off 6 bases at V and 13 bases at J, with 15 bases between the two ends. Authors' methods: From reference gene primer amplification, estimates of nucleated cell counts were derived. Only in-frame clones appear in the TCRdb table, and some are missing; sequencing was by immunoSEQ multiplex PCR. Clone size and the V and J calls come from that table; the DNA yielded D and trimming. The sample yields over 150,000 clones, around three quarters seen once. Sequencing input: peripheral blood. The chain joins TRBV6-1 to TRBJ2-5; D remains unclear. The sequence was obtained from a man older than 75 with acute or convalescent COVID-19. The CDR3 bases are TGTGCCAGCAGCCCCCTGAATACACCGTACTTC. Protein: CASSPLNTPYF.